One and the same sample provided the 25 T cell receptor beta chains below, sequenced in a study of blood T cell repertoires in COVID-19. TCRdb's table, derived via immunoSEQ multiplex PCR, lists solely in-frame clones and lacks some. This table has 200,000 to 300,000 clones, about 93% appearing once. The sequencing sample was made of peripheral blood. The receptors here all came from a man aged 30 to 45 with COVID-19, enrolled during active disease.

The J gene is TRBJ2-2, the V gene TRBV25-1; maybe TRBD1 (5 bases). This CDR3 region has 15 residues. V shed 3 bases and J shed 1 base, with 9 bases lying between them. CDR1 and CDR2 from the germline V gene are MGHDK and SYGVNS. The CDR3 spells CASSDYTGNTGELFF. The CDR3 bases are TGTGCCAGCAGTGATTATACAGGGAACACCGGGGAGCTGTTTTTT.

This sequence joins TRBV28 and TRBJ2-5; possible D gene TRBD2, 6 bases. Germline V gives CDR1 MDHEN, CDR2 SYDVKM. The CDR3 consists of 14 residues. The germline V and J ends were trimmed by 10 bases and 0 bases, with 15 bases remaining between them. As DNA, the CDR3 is TGTGCCATTGGATTAGCGGATTACCAAGAGACCCAGTACTTC. As protein: CAIGLADYQETQYF. Drawing the rest from reference TRBV28 and TRBJ2-5, the complete variable domain is DVKVTQSSRYLVKRTGEKVFLECVQDMDHENMFWYRQDPGLGLRLIYFSYDVKMKEKGDIPEGYSVSREKKERFSLILESASTNQTSMYLCAIGLADYQETQYFGPGTRLLVL.

This chain uses TRBV10-1 with TRBJ2-2, with TRBD1 as a possible D gene (5 bases). This CDR3 comprises 14 residues. Between the trimmed V and J ends, which lost 6 bases and 1 base, there was a span of 9 bases. Per germline, CDR1 WNHNN and CDR2 SYGVQD (reference sequence). The chain's CDR3 is CASSMTENTGELFF. The DNA for the CDR3 is TGCGCCAGCAGCATGACAGAGAACACCGGGGAGCTGTTTTTT.

CDR3 residues: CASSMGTGSGEQYF. The CDR3 DNA is TGTGCCAGTAGTATGGGGACAGGTAGCGGCGAGCAGTACTTC. V and J are TRBV19 and TRBJ2-7, with 8 bases identical to TRBD1. The J segment lost 6 bases and the V segment lost 3 bases, leaving 7 bases of the junction unmatched. The CDR3 consists of 14 residues. Germline CDR1 reads LNHDA; CDR2 reads SQIVND (reference sequence).

This chain links TRBV5-4 with TRBJ2-1; D may be TRBD2 (6 bases). The V gene's germline CDR1 is SGHNT and CDR2 YYREEE (reference sequence). This CDR3 has 14 residues. Trimming pared 1 base from V and 7 bases from J, leaving 12 bases between. The CDR3 loop is CASSLSGAGNEQFF. CDR3 DNA sequence: TGTGCCAGCAGCTTGTCCGGGGCGGGGAATGAGCAGTTCTTC.

For the CDR3, the DNA is TGTGCCAGTAATCAGAAGCGGGGGGACGCTCTTGGTACGCAGTATTTT. Translated: CASNQKRGDALGTQYF. V usage is TRBV5-4 and J usage is TRBJ2-3; 9 positions agree with TRBD2. CDR3 size: 16 residues. Germline trimming cut 8 bases from V and 8 bases from J; bases unmatched to any gene: 18. The germline V gene encodes CDR1 SGHNT and CDR2 YYREEE (reference sequence).

The V and J genes are TRBV11-2 and TRBJ1-2; tentatively, D is TRBD1 (5 bases). This CDR3 spans 15 amino acids. Germline loops: CDR1 SGHAT, CDR2 FQNNGV. Trimming took off 2 bases at V and 7 bases at J, with 17 bases between the two ends. This CDR3 reads CASSLSLTGGSGYTF. The CDR3 DNA follows: TGTGCCAGCAGCTTATCCCTGACGGGGGGGAGTGGCTACACCTTC.

The count of this clone is one. This chain joins TRBV28 and TRBJ1-5; 9 nucleotides match TRBD1. Losses at the gene ends were 2 bases for V and 0 bases for J; bases not matched to a gene: 11. Germline lookup yields CDR1 MDHEN and CDR2 SYDVKM. The CDR3 runs 19 residues. This CDR3 reads CASSLRGTGTGFSNQPQHF. CDR3 bases: TGTGCCAGCAGTTTAAGAGGGACAGGGACAGGGTTTAGCAATCAGCCCCAGCATTTT.

The chain has TRBV13 and TRBJ2-3; D is possibly TRBD2 (5 bases). The germline V and J ends were trimmed by 5 bases and 2 bases, with 14 bases remaining between them. CDR3 length: 15 residues. From germline, CDR1 is PRHDT and CDR2 FYEKMQ (reference sequence). The CDR3 region is CASSPGSDYTDTQYF. The CDR3 DNA sequence: TGTGCCAGCAGCCCGGGGAGTGACTACACAGATACGCAGTATTTT.

The chain is built from TRBV19 and TRBJ2-5; 8 bases are a match to TRBD2. The CDR3 totals 13 residues. Trimming cost V 5 bases and J 4 bases; bases outside gene matches: 3. CDR1 and CDR2 (germline): LNHDA, SQIVND (reference sequence). The CDR3: CASSLTSGETQYF. The DNA for the CDR3 is TGTGCCAGTAGTTTAACTAGCGGAGAGACCCAGTACTTC.

The rearrangement uses TRBV9 and TRBJ2-2; 8 positions match TRBD2. J gave up 6 bases and V 0 bases, and 4 bases lay outside the gene matches. This CDR3 is 15 amino acids long. Germline values: CDR1 SGDLS, CDR2 YYNGEE. Here the CDR3 DNA reads TGTGCCAGCAGCGTAGCGGGGGGGCCTGCCGGGGAGCTGTTTTTT. Encoded protein: CASSVAGGPAGELFF.

The V and J genes are TRBV20-1 and TRBJ1-1; tentative D call: TRBD1 (5 bases). Trimming cost V 3 bases and J 3 bases, with 17 bases left between them. The CDR3 totals 15 residues. Germline V gene data show CDR1 as DFQATT and CDR2 as SNEGSKA (reference sequence). Written as DNA, the CDR3 is TGCAGTGCTAGTAAAAGCGGGGCCTGGGACACTGAAGCTTTCTTT. Protein sequence: CSASKSGAWDTEAFF.

At least ten counts were recorded for this clone. This specimen includes other DNA sequences encoding the same CDR3. The chain uses TRBV20-1 and TRBJ2-7; the match to TRBD2 covers 7 bases. Germline values: CDR1 DFQATT, CDR2 SNEGSKA (reference sequence). V trimming: 3 bases; J trimming: 5 bases; junction bases outside the gene matches: 1. The CDR3 covers 11 residues. The CDR3 spells CSASSGHEQYF. For the CDR3, the DNA is TGCAGTGCTAGTAGCGGGCACGAGCAGTACTTC.

The rearrangement uses TRBV29-1 and TRBJ2-1, with D tentatively TRBD2 (5 bases). Germline V gene lookup returns CDR1 SQVTM and CDR2 ANQGSEA. Trimming removed 3 bases from V and 2 bases from J, with 17 bases in between. There are 16 residues in the CDR3. The CDR3 is CSVEVRGRGPYNEQFF. In DNA, the CDR3 is TGCAGCGTTGAGGTAAGAGGTCGAGGGCCCTACAATGAGCAGTTCTTC.

The rearrangement links TRBV30 to TRBJ1-2; D might be TRBD1 (5 bases). Germline CDR1 and CDR2: GTSNPN and SVGIG (reference sequence). The CDR3 sequence is 12 residues long. Trimming pared 1 base from V and 7 bases from J, leaving 10 bases between. The CDR3 sequence: CAWSAGQVGYTF. In nucleotides, the CDR3 is TGTGCCTGGAGTGCAGGGCAGGTTGGCTACACCTTC.

V usage is TRBV19 and J usage is TRBJ1-2; the D gene is possibly TRBD1 (6 bases). Germline CDR1 reads LNHDA; CDR2 reads SQIVND (reference sequence). The CDR3 is 11 residues long. The V and J ends lost 7 bases and 11 bases respectively, with 14 bases between them. The chain's CDR3 is CASIRDMRYTF. The CDR3 DNA is TGTGCCAGTATCCGGGACATGAGGTACACCTTC.

This sequence joins TRBV4-1 and TRBJ1-1; 7 positions agree with TRBD1. The junction had 3 bases not matched to a gene; V was cut back by 4 bases and J by 1 base. This CDR3 is built from 14 residues. Germline CDR1 is MGHRA and CDR2 is YSYEKL. The CDR3 reads CASSPRDRNTEAFF. The CDR3 bases are TGCGCCAGCAGCCCCCGGGACAGGAACACTGAAGCTTTCTTT.

The DNA of the CDR3 is TGTGCCAGCAGTTACTCGTTCGGGAGAGAAAAACTGTTTTTT. It encodes CASSYSFGREKLFF. The chain employs TRBV6-5 and TRBJ1-4, with D uncertain. The V and J ends lost 0 bases and 8 bases respectively, with 10 bases between them. This CDR3 has 14 amino acids. CDR1 and CDR2 (germline): MNHEY, SVGAGI.

This clone was seen only once. The chain has TRBV29-1 and TRBJ2-7, with TRBD2 matching over 8 bases. CDR3 length equals 15 residues. Germline CDR1 is SQVTM and CDR2 is ANQGSEA. V was pared by 4 bases and J by 0 bases, with 8 bases of the junction left unmatched. The CDR3 loop reads CSVAPGGWRSYEQYF. Here the CDR3 DNA reads TGCAGCGTTGCTCCGGGGGGGTGGCGCTCCTACGAGCAGTACTTC.

The sample holds a few counts of this clone. The chain recombines TRBV6-1 with TRBJ2-7; 11 bases fit TRBD2. Trimming removed 3 bases from V and 9 bases from J; junction bases left unmatched: 10. Germline CDR1 and CDR2: MNHNS and SASEGT. This CDR3 comprises 15 residues. The CDR3 is CASSEQISGGAWQYF. DNA of the CDR3: TGTGCCAGCAGTGAGCAGATTAGCGGGGGGGCCTGGCAGTACTTC.

The J gene is TRBJ1-1, the V gene TRBV27; no clear D. With 3 bases removed from V and 4 bases from J, the gap between germline ends came to 12 bases. Looked up from germline, CDR1 is MNHEY and CDR2 is SMNVEV (reference sequence). CDR3 length equals 14 residues. The CDR3 spells CASSFGGPGTEAFF. CDR3 bases: TGTGCCAGCAGTTTCGGAGGGCCGGGCACTGAAGCTTTCTTT.

This chain uses TRBV6-5 with TRBJ1-5; 8 bases line up with TRBD1. CDR1 and CDR2 (germline): MNHEY, SVGAGI. The CDR3 extends over 14 amino acids. Trimming took 4 bases from V and 6 from J; bases not matched to a gene: 5. CDR3 protein: CASSLSGGVQPQHF. The CDR3 DNA sequence: TGTGCCAGCAGTTTATCAGGGGGCGTTCAGCCCCAGCATTTT.

The chain uses TRBV14 and TRBJ1-1; TRBD1 is a possible D gene (5 bases). V was shortened by 5 bases and J by 3 bases, with 10 bases between the two germline ends. The CDR3 extends over 13 amino acids. Germline-derived CDR1 and CDR2 are SGHDN and FVKESK. The CDR3 DNA sequence: TGTGCCAGCAGCGGGGGGTTGGACACTGAAGCTTTCTTT. Its translation is CASSGGLDTEAFF.

The genes are TRBV19 and TRBJ2-7; no reliable D call. Trimming took off 0 bases at V and 5 bases at J, with 5 bases between the two ends. The CDR3 contains 12 residues. Germline loops: CDR1 LNHDA, CDR2 SQIVND (reference sequence). The CDR3 DNA is TGTGCCAGTAGTATAGATCGGGACGAGCAGTACTTC. It encodes CASSIDRDEQYF.

J is TRBJ2-7 and V is TRBV29-1, with 9 bases aligning to TRBD1. The CDR3 is 16 amino acids. The V segment lost 4 bases and the J segment 5 bases; nucleotides outside the gene matches: 15. Germline CDR1 is SQVTM and CDR2 is ANQGSEA. CDR3 coding DNA: TGCAGCGTTGCCCTTAGTGGGGACAGGGTAGTTCACGAGCAGTACTTC. Translation: CSVALSGDRVVHEQYF.